The entry that follows covers one TCR beta chain sequence. This clone was seen only a few times. This receptor's antigen is unknown. No base qualities exist here, and no much larger clone lies one base off it. The method behind the library was the immunoSEQ multiplex PCR assay. For the multiplex PCR, a mixture combining 60 forward primers for TCR Vbeta segments and 13 reverse primers for TCR Jbeta segments was used. A multiplex PCR assay on genomic DNA amplified the CDR3 region of rearranged TCR beta genes. The amplified TCR beta libraries were sequenced on the Illumina HiSeq System as 87-base-pair reads. In the authors' own workflow: A later analysis counted approximately 76 million unique TCR beta chains across the 666 repertoires, and approximately 11 million of these chains were shared by at least two donors. Raw reads were error-corrected and collapsed into unique sequences by a nearest-neighbor algorithm in which closely related sequences were merged to remove PCR and sequencing errors. To assign V, D and J gene segments, CDR3 sequences were aligned to IMGT reference sequences. Each retained sequence needed at least a six-nucleotide match to both a V gene segment and a J gene segment. A rearrangement counted as productive if the CDR3 had no stop codons and remained in frame with V and J, and every other rearrangement counted as non-productive. CDR3 was defined according to IMGT convention as the region running from the second conserved V-encoded cysteine to the conserved J-encoded phenylalanine. The earlier analysis of 500 to 650 of the donors excluded any sequence lacking an unambiguous match to a single V gene segment. An earlier analysis of a few hundred of the donors classified V segments as functional when productive rearrangements were above 56.7% and as segregating when the standard deviation between donors was above 5%. A statistical classification framework was built to diagnose cytomegalovirus status from the catalog of TCR beta chain sequences. V and J gene assignment, in a later analysis, came from comparing TCR nucleotide sequences with IMGT/GENE-DB human TR gene sequences. Using the TCRdist pipeline, a later analysis assigned CDR3 sequences along with most-parsimonious VDJ recombination scenarios. In a later analysis, each TCR beta chain was defined by its CDR3 amino acid sequence together with its V-gene family, and reads without a unique V-gene family were excluded. In a later analysis, 450 to 600 highly shared, low-generation-probability nucleotide sequences were removed to address suspected cross-contamination and a sequencing artifact. For each public chain, a later analysis derived a clonal expansion index from normalized ranks of inferred template counts within each repertoire. In a later analysis, generation probabilities were computed using a VDJ recombination model fitted to out-of-frame rearrangements, and the results were checked against IGoR. A later analysis scored TCR-TCR, TCR-HLA and TCR-CMV co-occurrence with hypergeometric tests, applying a repertoire-size bias correction to TCR pairs. False discovery rates were estimated in a later analysis by permuting HLA or CMV assignments 20 times. A later analysis grouped co-occurring TCRs with DBSCAN, adding TCRdist sequence similarity when clustering within HLA-allele-positive subsets. Co-occurrence clustering excluded repertoires with fewer than 30,000 or more than 120,000 public chains, plus five with anomalous nucleotide sharing. Drawn from immuneACCESS, this table holds only the in-frame rearrangements with V and J called that TCRdb kept. Clones are partly lost; checked studies trace under half to an unresolved V gene and leave the rest unexplained. The V and J calls and clone size come from that table; D and trimming were worked out from the DNA. The sample profile shows around 150,000 clones; 70% to 85% of them were found once. The ten top clones hold approximately 1.8% of the sample.

The germline V gene sets CDR1 to SNHLY and CDR2 to FYNNEI. From the cysteine up to the phenylalanine, the CDR3 has a length of 14 residues. Of the read, only the CDR3 DNA is kept; its 42 bases are in frame from base 1. V and J are truncated by 3 bases and 2 bases respectively, leaving an intervening sequence of 11 bases. This entry comes from a study of cytomegalovirus exposure and HLA in healthy donors (TCRdb year 2017). Describing the broader study: An earlier analysis of several hundred of the donors reported 250 to 350 Gb of sequence data and 100 million to 130 million unique TCR beta sequences from about 179 million T cells. Class I and class II HLA loci were covered by the typing at four-digit resolution. Among the roughly 380 genotyped donors, around 81% belonged to the genetic ancestry cluster associated with self-reported Caucasian donors. An earlier analysis of roughly 600 of the donors used high-throughput TCR beta sequencing to judge whether each TCR beta V gene segment behaved as functional or pseudogenic. All discovery cohort repertoires had been generated on a single sequencing platform. A later analysis re-analyzed previously published TCR beta repertoires from several hundred donors and added high-resolution HLA genotyping to study TCR occurrence patterns. Typing coverage varied by locus: 629-630 donors for A, B, C, DRB1 and DQB1; approximately 520 for DQA1; approximately 610 for DPA1; roughly 450 for DPB1. To predict cytomegalovirus infection status, the study combined high-throughput TCR immunosequencing, statistical association of individual TCRs with disease status, and machine learning. An early release covering roughly 640 HLA-typed donors comprised about 290 gigabases of sequencing data and approximately 85 million unique TCR sequences. A later genetic analysis took genome-wide SNP genotypes for about three fifths of the roughly 670 donors and used that subset as a discovery cohort. Because of strong linkage in the cohort, roughly five DR-DQ haplotypes were treated as single units for association and clustering. The T cell repertoires of 666 subjects were profiled by immunosequencing and related to cytomegalovirus serostatus. The study aimed to test whether cataloging public T cell receptors could reveal signatures of past pathogen exposure. On average, about 200,000 unique TCR beta nucleotide sequences were sequenced per donor among several hundred genotyped donors of the cohort, with roughly 20% of those sequences being non-productive. Donor age, sex, ethnicity and CMV serostatus were compiled together with the repertoire data. In addition to the first cohort of 666 subjects, a separate validation cohort of 120 different subjects was used. In the later analysis, no new phenotypic data were used to find candidate immune exposures; instead, reliance was placed on TCR beta sequences and their occurrence across donors.

The cohort comprised several hundred healthy bone marrow donors. Cohort members were all nominally healthy when sampled, although unrecorded immune exposures were likely present. The donor tested CMV seronegative and was one of the 352 seronegative cohort members. Each donor provided a peripheral blood sample, and peripheral blood mononuclear cells were used for TCR beta sequencing. Genomic DNA was extracted from the blood cell samples with the Qiagen DNeasy Blood Extraction Kit. Beyond this particular receptor, the publication reports: In a later analysis, most CMV-associated TCR beta chains were found to appear HLA-restricted, with HLA associations seemingly driven largely by CMV exposure. Most TCR sequences were seen in very few donors, while some public TCRs were found in many individuals. According to the authors, the approach could potentially be generalized to other disease states and immunological phenotypes. In a later analysis, several top co-occurrence clusters were reported to appear linked to parvovirus B19, influenza, CMV and Epstein-Barr virus. CMV serostatus was the only immune exposure information available for the cohort. Correlated functional status among segregating V segments might reflect linkage disequilibrium, but an unknown experimental factor could not be ruled out. Three of the identified cytomegalovirus-associated TCR beta chains were confirmed in vitro to be specific for cytomegalovirus antigens. This cohort had only TCR beta chains sequenced, and the lack of alpha or paired-chain data limited which features could be detected. Compared with equally common non-associated chains, HLA-associated TCR beta chains in a later analysis were more clonally expanded and had lower generation probabilities. When HLA alleles, especially DR and DQ, strongly co-occurred, attributing TCR associations to individual alleles was difficult. Because some donors lacked HLA typing at each locus, the association tests relied only on the typed subset. The 87-base-pair reads could not distinguish some IMGT-functional V segments, including TRBV6-2 and TRBV6-3, so those segments were excluded. The earlier analysis of approximately 590 of the donors excluded some 16 rarely observed V segments, including chromosome 9 orphons, because counts were too low. The study listed 150 to 200 TCR beta chains as associated with cytomegalovirus. A further reported finding was that TCR beta sequences accurately predicted the HLA-A and HLA-B alleles for most subjects in the first cohort. In both the original and validation cohorts, the classifier was reported to diagnose cytomegalovirus status with high specificity and sensitivity. In a later genetic analysis, fewer N-insertions in productive TCRs were reported among donors in an Asian-associated ancestry cluster than the 666-donor mean. A later analysis found that TCR association rates varied across HLA loci, with DRB1 alleles showing the most associated TCRs and HLA-C alleles the fewest. In a later analysis, around 15,000 TCR beta sequences were associated with specific HLA alleles at a false discovery rate of 0.05. Presence/absence analyses assumed roughly uniform sequencing depth across donors, an assumption that may not hold. In a later genetic analysis, a missense DCLRE1C variant was associated with V-gene and J-gene trimming of TCR beta chains, and the association was replicated in an independent cohort. An earlier analysis of approximately 570 of the donors showed that most TCR beta V segments appeared in productive rearrangements either about 90% or about 30% of the time, which broadly matched IMGT annotations. A cluster of highly shared sequence variants was judged likely to be a technical artifact of the sequencing pipeline.

Material for sequencing was PBMCs. The rearrangement combines TRBV2 with TRBJ2-7; no D gene is confidently identified. The sequence derives from a man aged 35 to 55 in good health and CMV-seronegative. The CDR3 in this case is CASSDGQPPYEQYF. The sequenced DNA is TGTGCCAGCAGTGATGGGCAGCCACCCTACGAGCAGTACTTC. Full variable domain (CDR3 extended with the reference TRBV2 and TRBJ2-7 proteins): EPEVTQTPSHQVTQMGQEVILRCVPISNHLYFYWYRQILGQKVEFLVSFYNNEISEKSEIFDDQFSVERPDGSNFTLKIRSTKLEDSAMYFCASSDGQPPYEQYFGPGTRLTVT.